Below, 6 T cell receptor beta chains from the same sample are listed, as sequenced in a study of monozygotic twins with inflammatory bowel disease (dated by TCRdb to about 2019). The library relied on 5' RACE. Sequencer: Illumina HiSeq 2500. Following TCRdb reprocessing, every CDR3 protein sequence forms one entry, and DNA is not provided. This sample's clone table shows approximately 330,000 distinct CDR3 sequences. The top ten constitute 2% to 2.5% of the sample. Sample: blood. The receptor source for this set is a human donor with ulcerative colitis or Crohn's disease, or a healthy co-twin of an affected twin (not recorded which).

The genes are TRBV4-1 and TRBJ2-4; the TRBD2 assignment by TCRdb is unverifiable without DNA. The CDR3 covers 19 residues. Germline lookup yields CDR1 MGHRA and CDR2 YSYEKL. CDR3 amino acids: CASSQDVLKGGRGKNIQYF.

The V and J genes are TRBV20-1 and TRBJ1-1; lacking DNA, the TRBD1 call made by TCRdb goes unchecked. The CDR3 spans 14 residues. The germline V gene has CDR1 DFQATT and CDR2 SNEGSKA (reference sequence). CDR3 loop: CSARGDSLNTEAFF.

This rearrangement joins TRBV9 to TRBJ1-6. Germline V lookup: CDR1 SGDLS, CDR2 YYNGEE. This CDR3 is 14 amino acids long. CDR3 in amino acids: CASSLQHAGSPPHF.

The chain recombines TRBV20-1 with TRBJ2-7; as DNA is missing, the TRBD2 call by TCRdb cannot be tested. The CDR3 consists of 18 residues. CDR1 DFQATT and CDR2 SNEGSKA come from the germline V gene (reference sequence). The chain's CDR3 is CSARSPGLAGARSYEQYF.

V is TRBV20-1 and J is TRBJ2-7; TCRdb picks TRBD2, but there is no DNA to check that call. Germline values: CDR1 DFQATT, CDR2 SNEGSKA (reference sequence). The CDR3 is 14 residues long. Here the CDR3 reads CSAARLAGGGEQYF.

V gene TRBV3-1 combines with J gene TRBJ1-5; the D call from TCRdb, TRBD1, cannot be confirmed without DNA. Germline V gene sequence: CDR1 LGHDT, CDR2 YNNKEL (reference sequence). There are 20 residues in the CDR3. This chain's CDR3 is CASSQDRDPHREFGNQPQHF.